This T cell receptor (beta chain) was documented in a study of low-dose radiotherapy and immunotherapy resistance in tumors (dated by TCRdb to between 2021 and 2024). Background for the entire study: Patients in Cohort 1 were given 0.5 Gy per fraction every 2 weeks, and the prescribed total PTV dose was 6.5 Gy. Cohort 2 received 1 Gy per fraction every two weeks, with a total of 13 Gy over 26 weeks. Nivolumab was administered intravenously as a 240 mg flat dose every two weeks, and ipilimumab was administered intravenously at 1 mg/kg every six weeks. Every two weeks, patients got intravenous cyclophosphamide at 200 mg/m2, given one day ahead of each radiation and immunotherapy administration. Starting on cycle 1 day 1, patients took 300 mg of aspirin by mouth once a day for four cycles. No randomization into treatment groups was done for the people taking part in the trial. Eight patients were included in the translational analysis: three from the first dose cohort and the first five from the second dose cohort.

The instrument given in TCRdb is Illumina HiSeq 2500. First-strand cDNA was synthesized with Superscript III and a set of TRAV- and TRBV-specific primers, covering both TCRalpha and TCRbeta chains. TCRs were amplified with Phusion for 15 to 20 PCR cycles using a constant-region primer together with the adapter attached to the V primers. The isolated mRNA was amplified using the MessageAmp II aRNA Amplification Kit, with in vitro transcription performed for roughly 16 hours at 37 degrees C. The Dynabeads mRNA DIRECT Purification Kit was used to isolate mRNA for TCR sequencing. Indexed Illumina adapters were added in a second Phusion PCR of around 27 cycles, and the PCR products were purified with AMPure XP beads. In the authors' own workflow: Custom Perl scripts pooled TCR sequences encoding the same protein, removed out-of-frame sequences and computed each clonotype's abundance. TCR sequences supported by only a single read were excluded from analysis. Repertoire metrics included Shannon entropy, Gini index, clonality, richness, and frequency of TCRs shared between repertoires. TCRdb's own reprocessing of the public reads used fastp at Q25 and MiXCR and kept productive beta chains. Rows are combined by CDR3 protein, so each entry shows the most common genes and DNA. What appears here as the V and J calls and clone size reflects TCRdb's work, not the paper's. The sample profile shows 100,000 or so distinct CDR3 sequences; 20% to 25% of them were found once. Clones ranked in the top ten supply approximately 4% of the sample.

The CDR3, cysteine through phenylalanine, is 13 amino acids long. Only CDR3 DNA is held: 39 bases, read in frame from base 1. CDR1 and CDR2 were assigned from the germline V gene as MDHEN and SYDVKM. V is cut by 11 bases and J by 2 bases, and the space between the germline ends is 13 bases. Read against the paper, the sample's time point label means: after trial treatment. Taken with the paper, the label for treatment or condition translates to: LDRT plus nivolumab, ipilimumab, low-dose cyclophosphamide and aspirin (RACIN trial). The donors took part in RACIN, a single-arm, phase I, dose-escalation trial that combined nivolumab, ipilimumab, aspirin, low-dose cyclophosphamide and low-dose radiotherapy. Patients with advanced, TIL-negative solid tumors were considered eligible. This clonotype has a count of ten or more. Its cognate antigen has yet to be identified. No per-base quality is available; no much larger clone lies one base away.

The rearrangement joined TRBV28 to TRBJ1-5; 5 matching bases give a weak D call of TRBD1. This clonotype was obtained from a male donor with prostate cancer. This specimen was PBMCs, taken after low-dose radiotherapy plus immunotherapy. The CDR3 reads as follows: CAGRGSGNQPQHF. The DNA is as follows: TGTGCCGGTCGGGGGTCAGGCAATCAGCCCCAGCATTTT.